This T cell receptor beta chain came from a study of human versus mouse CDR3 diversity and MHC coevolution. Sorting isolated naive CD4 T cells lacking CD45RO and expressing CD62L. Study-level results: The lowest clonal inequality scores came from most of the three human donors. About 1.6 million TCR beta clonotypes were estimated for humans, the largest repertoire. Human CDR3s averaged more deletions and insertions than mouse CDR3s.

Comment on this clone: Its matching antigen is unknown.

Assay used: immunoSEQ multiplex PCR; TCRdb lists only in-frame clones, some missing. The repertoire holds 75,000 to 90,000 clones, with roughly 95% as singletons. The sequence derives from a person aged 30-69 years in good health. Specimen: naive CD4+ T cells from blood. Subset defined: CD45RO-negative CD62L-positive naive CD4 T cells.

The CDR3 here is CAWNRGAGETQYF. Written as DNA, the CDR3 is TGTGCCTGGAATCGGGGGGCCGGGGAGACCCAGTACTTC. The V gene is TRBV30, the J gene TRBJ2-5, with a weak D call TRBD2 (7 bases). The CDR3 loop spans 13 amino acids. Trimming took 4 bases from V and 5 from J, leaving 14 bases between them. CDR1 and CDR2 (germline): GTSNPN, SVGIG (reference sequence).